The 26 T cell receptor beta chains listed next were all sequenced from one sample in a study of blood T cell repertoires in COVID-19. TCRdb's copy holds only in-frame clones and misses some; the assay was immunoSEQ multiplex PCR. This sample has 180,000 or so clones, with 86% found just once. The sample comprised peripheral blood. The source of these receptors is a woman between 55 and 75 years old with COVID-19, enrolled during active disease.

This chain connects TRBV19 to TRBJ2-3; TRBD2 is a possible D gene (5 bases). Germline lookup yields CDR1 LNHDA and CDR2 SQIVND (reference sequence). The CDR3 spans 16 residues. Trimming removed 5 bases from V and 0 bases from J, with 15 bases in between. The CDR3 region has the DNA TGTGCCAGTAGTGCGGATGGGCGGACTAGCACAGATACGCAGTATTTT. Protein: CASSADGRTSTDTQYF. Full variable domain (rest looked up from reference TRBV19 and TRBJ2-3): DGGITQSPKYLFRKEGQNVTLSCEQNLNHDAMYWYRQDPGQGLRLIYYSQIVNDFQKGDIAEGYSVSREKKESFPLTVTSAQKNPTAFYLCASSADGRTSTDTQYFGPGTRLTVL.

Comment on this clone: A junction boundary mismatches the germline segment, possibly from a read error. The rearrangement links TRBV3-1 (or the pseudogene TRBV3-2) to TRBJ2-7, with a weak D call TRBD2 (6 bases). Germline V gene lookup returns CDR1 LGHDT and CDR2 YNNKEL (reference sequence). This CDR3 spans 11 amino acids. In DNA form, the CDR3 reads TGTGCCAGCAGCCTTGGCCGCGGGGTAGACTTC. Its translation is CASSLGRGVDF.

The genes are TRBV5-1 and TRBJ2-5, with a possible D match to TRBD2 (6 bases). CDR3 length: 14 amino acids. V was clipped by 0 bases and J by 5 bases, with 11 bases between them. Germline V lookup: CDR1 SGHRS, CDR2 YFSETQ. In nucleotides, the CDR3 is TGCGCCAGCAGCTTGGACGACGCGGGGGAGACCCAGTACTTC. Residues: CASSLDDAGETQYF.

The V and J genes are TRBV12-3 or TRBV12-4 and TRBJ1-3; D is possibly TRBD1 (5 bases). The CDR3 contains 13 residues. Trimming cost V 4 bases and J 4 bases, with 8 bases left between them. CDR3 loop: CASSSSGGNTIYF. CDR3 sequence (DNA): TGTGCCAGCAGTTCCTCAGGGGGAAACACCATATATTTT.

V usage is TRBV30 and J usage is TRBJ2-7; 9 nucleotides align to TRBD2. CDR3 length: 14 residues. Germline-derived CDR1 and CDR2 are GTSNPN and SVGIG (reference sequence). J gave up 2 bases and V 0 bases, and 2 bases lay outside the gene matches. CDR3 nucleotide sequence: TGTGCCTGGAGTGTGACTAGCGGTACCTACGAGCAGTACTTC. This codes for CAWSVTSGTYEQYF.

The chain carries TRBV7-2 and TRBJ1-5; 8 nucleotides line up with TRBD1. CDR3 length: 17 amino acids. The V gene's germline CDR1 is SGHTA and CDR2 FQGNSA. After removal of 4 bases from V and 2 bases from J, the junction contained 10 bases not matched to a gene. CDR3 loop: CASSSSQGALGNQPQHF. The CDR3 region has the DNA TGTGCCAGCAGCTCAAGCCAGGGGGCTTTAGGCAATCAGCCCCAGCATTTT.

This sequence joins TRBV5-5 and TRBJ1-5; D is perhaps TRBD1 (5 bases). CDR3 length: 14 residues. Germline V gene lookup returns CDR1 SGHKS and CDR2 YYEKEE (reference sequence). Trimming pared 4 bases from V and 4 bases from J, leaving 12 bases between. In DNA form, the CDR3 reads TGTGCCAGCAGCCCGGGACTAAATAATCAGCCCCAGCATTTT. This gives the protein CASSPGLNNQPQHF.

The chain carries TRBV10-3 and TRBJ1-1; TRBD1 matches at 11 bases. The CDR3 spans 15 residues. Germline assignment: CDR1 ENHRY and CDR2 SYGVKD. Trimming took 5 bases from V and 5 from J; bases not matched to a gene: 7. The CDR3 DNA reads as TGTGCCATCAGTCCCGGGACAGGGGGTTTGACTGAAGCTTTCTTT. Its translation is CAISPGTGGLTEAFF.

This clone has only one observation. The chain joins TRBV20-1 to TRBJ1-5; possible D gene TRBD1, 5 bases. Germline CDR1 and CDR2: DFQATT and SNEGSKA (reference sequence). This CDR3 region has 15 residues. V lost 3 bases and J lost 0, with 12 bases in between. CDR3 sequence: CSASAGVGSNQPQHF. The CDR3 coding sequence is TGCAGTGCTAGTGCGGGGGTTGGTAGCAATCAGCCCCAGCATTTT.

CDR3 in DNA: TGTGCCAGTTCCCGACTAGCAGCCGAGACCCAGTACTTC. Translated: CASSRLAAETQYF. V gene TRBV19 combines with J gene TRBJ2-5; 7 bases line up with TRBD2. Per the germline V gene, CDR1 is LNHDA and CDR2 is SQIVND (reference sequence). After removal of 8 bases from V and 5 bases from J, the junction contained 8 bases not matched to a gene. The CDR3 length is 13 residues.

The chain recombines TRBV5-1 with TRBJ1-4, with 9 positions matching TRBD1. With V trimmed by 4 bases and J by 7 bases, 8 bases remained unmatched. CDR1 is SGHRS, CDR2 YFSETQ, per germline. There are 15 residues in the CDR3. CDR3 residues: CASSPGQGIGEKLFF. The CDR3 nucleotides read TGCGCCAGCAGCCCAGGACAGGGGATTGGTGAAAAACTGTTTTTT. The full variable domain, rest sourced from reference TRBV5-1 and TRBJ1-4, is KAGVTQTPRYLIKTRGQQVTLSCSPISGHRSVSWYQQTPGQGLQFLFEYFSETQRNKGNFPGRFSGRQFSNSRSEMNVSTLELGDSALYLCASSPGQGIGEKLFFGSGTQLSVL.

The table lists this clone with a few counts. V usage is TRBV6-4 and J usage is TRBJ2-1; TRBD2 matches 11 bases. The V segment lost 3 bases and the J segment 4 bases; nucleotides outside the gene matches: 5. Germline V gene data show CDR1 as MRHNA and CDR2 as SNTAGT. This CDR3 has 16 residues. As DNA, the CDR3 is TGTGCCAGCAGTGATTTCGGGACTAGCGGATACAATGAGCAGTTCTTC. As protein: CASSDFGTSGYNEQFF.

The chain links TRBV29-1 to TRBJ1-4, with D perhaps TRBD1 (5 bases). The CDR3 extends over 15 amino acids. V lost 6 bases to trimming and J lost 5 bases, with 19 bases between them. The germline V gene encodes CDR1 SQVTM and CDR2 ANQGSEA. This chain's CDR3 is CSVLPLREGNEKLFF. The CDR3 DNA sequence: TGCAGCGTCCTTCCTCTCAGGGAGGGGAATGAAAAACTGTTTTTT.

On this clone itself: At the DNA level, this CDR3 is encoded by other sequences in the same sample as well. The chain recombines TRBV18 with TRBJ2-5; the D gene is possibly TRBD1 (6 bases). The CDR3 extends over 15 amino acids. Germline V gives CDR1 KGHSH, CDR2 LQKENI. The V and J ends lost 1 base and 5 bases respectively, with 14 bases between them. The CDR3 loop reads CASSPLQGIGETQYF. DNA of the CDR3: TGTGCCAGCTCACCACTACAGGGTATCGGGGAGACCCAGTACTTC.

J is TRBJ2-5 and V is TRBV28; 10 nucleotides align to TRBD2. The V gene's germline CDR1 is MDHEN and CDR2 SYDVKM. This CDR3 has 15 residues. With 6 bases clipped from V and 5 bases from J, the junction kept 9 bases outside the gene matches. CDR3 DNA: TGTGCCAGCAGCCCCCCTAGCGGGGGCCGCGAGACCCAGTACTTC. Its protein is CASSPPSGGRETQYF. Full variable domain (rest looked up from reference TRBV28 and TRBJ2-5): DVKVTQSSRYLVKRTGEKVFLECVQDMDHENMFWYRQDPGLGLRLIYFSYDVKMKEKGDIPEGYSVSREKKERFSLILESASTNQTSMYLCASSPPSGGRETQYFGPGTRLLVL.

The V call is TRBV24-1, the J call TRBJ2-7; TRBD1 might be the D (6 bases). The V and J ends lost 3 bases and 2 bases respectively, with 13 bases between them. This CDR3 has 15 amino acids. Germline V gives CDR1 KGHDR, CDR2 SFDVKD. CDR3 loop: CATSDPGTNTYEQYF. The DNA for the CDR3 is TGTGCCACCAGTGATCCCGGGACAAACACCTACGAGCAGTACTTC.

The V call is TRBV2, the J call TRBJ1-3; D unresolved. The CDR3 runs 12 residues. CDR1 and CDR2 (germline): SNHLY, FYNNEI. Trimming pared 5 bases from V and 3 bases from J, leaving 5 bases between. The CDR3 reads CASSLSGNTIYF. The CDR3 DNA reads as TGTGCCAGCAGTTTGAGTGGAAACACCATATATTTT.

The DNA of the CDR3 is TGTGCCAGTAGTGGAGGGGGCAGTAAATATGAAAAACTGTTTTTT. As protein: CASSGGGSKYEKLFF. The chain couples TRBV19 to TRBJ1-4; 7 bases are shared with TRBD1. Germline values: CDR1 LNHDA, CDR2 SQIVND (reference sequence). The CDR3 length is 15 residues. V lost 5 bases, J lost 6 bases, and 9 bases stayed unmatched.

The V gene is TRBV5-6, the J gene TRBJ1-6; a possible D gene is TRBD1 (5 bases). With 0 bases removed from V and 10 bases from J, the gap between germline ends came to 8 bases. Germline V lookup: CDR1 SGHDT, CDR2 YYEEEE. The CDR3 consists of 13 residues. The CDR3 DNA reads as TGTGCCAGCAGCTTGGGGGGGGTGTCACCCCTCCACTTT. It yields the protein CASSLGGVSPLHF.

A remark on this clone: Distinct nucleotide sequences in the sample also encode this CDR3. The chain joins TRBV6-2 or TRBV6-3 to TRBJ1-1; 9 positions match TRBD1. V trimming: 5 bases; J trimming: 2 bases; junction bases outside the gene matches: 3. This CDR3 spans 14 amino acids. CDR1 MNHEY and CDR2 SVGEGT come from the germline V gene. This CDR3 reads CASSRTGVNTEAFF. The CDR3 DNA reads TGTGCCAGCAGTCGGACAGGGGTAAACACTGAAGCTTTCTTT.

This clone was seen a few times. CDR3 DNA: TGTGCCAGCCTAGGGACTAGGGCTTCCTACGAGCAGTACTTC. This codes for CASLGTRASYEQYF. The chain carries TRBV28 and TRBJ2-7, with TRBD2 matching 8 bases. The germline gives CDR1 MDHEN, CDR2 SYDVKM. The trim removed 8 bases at V and 1 base at J, leaving 7 bases unmatched. The CDR3 loop spans 14 amino acids.

This clone was picked up one time. CDR3 amino acids: CASSPNLDQPQHF. In DNA form, the CDR3 reads TGTGCCAGCAGCCCCAACCTAGATCAGCCCCAGCATTTT. V is TRBV14 and J is TRBJ1-5; the D is unclear. Trimming took off 4 bases at V and 5 bases at J, with 9 bases between the two ends. The CDR3 has 13 amino acids. Germline-derived CDR1 and CDR2 are SGHDN and FVKESK.

V gene TRBV7-9 combines with J gene TRBJ2-7; 8 nucleotides agree with TRBD1. Trimming at V came to 5 bases and at J to 4 bases, leaving 7 bases not matched to a gene. This CDR3 is built from 14 residues. Germline V gives CDR1 SEHNR, CDR2 FQNEAQ (reference sequence). The CDR3: CASSNPGGAYEQYF. The CDR3 DNA follows: TGTGCCAGCAGCAACCCAGGGGGCGCTTACGAGCAGTACTTC.

This clone came up a few times. The chain couples TRBV27 to TRBJ1-5; a weak D match, TRBD1 (6 bases). V was pared by 5 bases and J by 3 bases, with 11 bases between. The CDR3 loop spans 14 amino acids. Germline CDR1 and CDR2: MNHEY and SMNVEV (reference sequence). The chain's CDR3 is CASSPRTDNQPQHF. CDR3 DNA: TGTGCCAGCAGTCCGCGGACAGACAATCAGCCCCAGCATTTT.

This rearrangement joins TRBV4-2 to TRBJ2-3, with D perhaps TRBD1 (5 bases). Germline V gene lookup returns CDR1 LGHNA and CDR2 YNFKEQ. The CDR3 runs 16 residues. V was trimmed by 0 bases and J by 2 bases, leaving 12 bases between them. The CDR3 bases are TGTGCCAGCAGCCAAGATATGAGACAGCCCACAGATACGCAGTATTTT. Translated: CASSQDMRQPTDTQYF.

This chain uses TRBV7-2 with TRBJ1-5; weak D call: TRBD1 (5 bases). Germline assignment: CDR1 SGHTA and CDR2 FQGNSA. The CDR3 has 15 residues. V was trimmed by 3 bases and J by 0 bases, leaving 9 bases between them. CDR3 protein: CASSLGLYSNQPQHF. The CDR3 DNA reads TGTGCCAGCAGCTTGGGACTGTATAGCAATCAGCCCCAGCATTTT.